The table lists the clone carrying this T cell receptor beta chain with a count of one. Recovered status in Cohort 3 required two negative PCRs, clearance, or symptom resolution. Original methodology: Amplification of reference gene primers was used by the study to estimate nucleated cell counts. Some clones are missing from TCRdb's copy, which holds only in-frame ones; the method was immunoSEQ multiplex PCR. V and J calls and clone size come straight from that table; D and trimming were deduced from the DNA. The table records about 480,000 clones, approximately 88% of them present only once. The sample comes from a study of blood T cell repertoires in COVID-19. As for the study in general: The United States, Italy and Spain supplied acute and convalescent COVID-19 samples.

Looked up from germline, CDR1 is MNHEY and CDR2 is SVGEGT. Trimming shortened V by 2 bases and J by 5 bases, and 13 bases separated the two germline ends. The CDR3 is 14 residues long. This sequence joins TRBV6-2 or TRBV6-3 and TRBJ2-7; tentative D call: TRBD2 (6 bases). This sequence was found in a woman aged 40 to 49 who had recovered from COVID-19. What was sequenced was PBMCs or T cells enriched from blood (not recorded which). CDR3 in DNA: TGTGCCAGCAGTTACACCGGGAGTATCCACGAGCAGTACTTC. Its translation: CASSYTGSIHEQYF.